Included here is one TCR beta chain sequence, with context. The target antigen is unknown. The CDR3 has 14 residues. In germline, CDR1 is SGHAT, CDR2 FQNNGV. V shed 1 base and J shed 4 bases, with 9 bases lying between them. TCRdb keeps only in-frame clones here, not all; method: immunoSEQ multiplex PCR. This sample yields around 70,000 clones, of which about 85% are seen a single time; 3% to 3.5% belongs to the top ten. This sample stems from a study of neoadjuvant anti-PD-1 for oral cavity cancer. In the study overall: Around day 43, patients without progression received a fourth nivolumab dose before surgery.

Study results and limitations: After neoadjuvant nivolumab, PBMC T cell clonality was significantly higher in non-responders than responders. Only three patients per response group were TCR-analyzed; validation needed.

The time point: after neoadjuvant nivolumab, at surgical resection. No culture or expansion preceded analysis of these blood cells. This receptor was obtained from a person between 40 and 79 years old with oral cavity squamous cell carcinoma. Here the sequenced sample was PBMCs, taken after nivolumab (anti-PD-1) treatment. This rearrangement joins TRBV11-2 to TRBJ2-3; no definite D call. CDR3 sequence reads: CASSLAQLADTQYF. In DNA, the CDR3 is TGTGCCAGCAGCTTAGCGCAACTTGCAGATACGCAGTATTTT.